Following are 32 T cell receptor beta chains from one sample sequenced in a study of shared clonotypes between healthy human individuals. The protocol was immunoSEQ multiplex PCR, while the TCRdb copy is restricted to in-frame clones and leaves out a portion. The sample has 1.5 million to 2.5 million clones, about 95% seen once; the top ten hold 1.2%. The naive CD8 subset, CD45RO-negative cells positively selected for CCR7, excluded terminally differentiated effector memory CD45RA+ cells. Source material: naive CD8+ T cells sorted from blood. These receptors were obtained from a man aged 18 to 35 in good health.

J is TRBJ2-7 and V is TRBV27; 9 bases align to TRBD2. The V gene end was trimmed by 3 bases and the J gene end by 4 bases; junction bases not matched to a gene: 7. The CDR3 is 15 residues long. The germline V gene has CDR1 MNHEY and CDR2 SMNVEV (reference sequence). The CDR3 is CASSFATSGLYEQYF. DNA of the CDR3: TGTGCCAGCAGTTTCGCGACTAGCGGATTGTACGAGCAGTACTTC.

The chain employs TRBV29-1 and TRBJ1-1; perhaps TRBD1 as D (6 bases). The CDR3 covers 14 residues. Trimming shortened V by 8 bases and J by 1 base, and 17 bases separated the two germline ends. The germline CDR1 and CDR2 sequences are SQVTM and ANQGSEA. The CDR3 sequence is CSLSPGGPNTEAFF. The DNA for the CDR3 is TGCAGCCTCTCCCCGGGGGGCCCGAACACTGAAGCTTTCTTT.

The chain joins TRBV28 to TRBJ1-2, with D tentatively TRBD1 (6 bases). CDR1 is MDHEN, CDR2 SYDVKM, per germline. Between the trimmed V and J ends, which lost 3 bases and 4 bases, there was a span of 12 bases. This CDR3 contains 14 residues. The chain's CDR3 is CASSFSDRSYGYTF. CDR3 sequence (DNA): TGTGCCAGCAGTTTTAGCGACAGGTCCTATGGCTACACCTTC.

Details on this clone: Other DNA variants within this sample encode the same CDR3. The V gene is TRBV5-1, the J gene TRBJ2-7; 9 positions agree with TRBD1. Trimming at V came to 5 bases and at J to 5 bases, leaving 8 bases not matched to a gene. This CDR3 has 14 amino acids. Germline V lookup: CDR1 SGHRS, CDR2 YFSETQ. The CDR3 here is CASSSPGQGNEQYF. The CDR3 nucleotides are TGCGCCAGCAGTTCTCCGGGACAGGGTAACGAGCAGTACTTC. The full variable domain, with the rest looked up from reference TRBV5-1 and TRBJ2-7, is KAGVTQTPRYLIKTRGQQVTLSCSPISGHRSVSWYQQTPGQGLQFLFEYFSETQRNKGNFPGRFSGRQFSNSRSEMNVSTLELGDSALYLCASSSPGQGNEQYFGPGTRLTVT.

This chain joins TRBV19 and TRBJ1-2; TRBD1 matches 7 bases. CDR1 is LNHDA, CDR2 SQIVND, per germline (reference sequence). J gave up 2 bases and V 6 bases, and 3 bases lay outside the gene matches. The CDR3 sequence is 13 residues long. CDR3 nucleotides: TGTGCCAGTAGCTGGGGACAGAACTATGGCTACACCTTC. Its translation: CASSWGQNYGYTF.

The chain couples TRBV4-1 to TRBJ2-1; perhaps D is TRBD1 or TRBD2 (7 bases each). V was pared by 4 bases and J by 7 bases, with 32 bases between. Germline CDR1 is MGHRA and CDR2 is YSYEKL. This CDR3 has 20 residues. The CDR3 sequence is CASSPRSSSGTVPGINEQFF. CDR3 DNA: TGCGCCAGCAGCCCAAGATCATCCAGCGGGACAGTCCCCGGGATAAATGAGCAGTTCTTC.

CDR3 nucleotide sequence: TGTGCCAGCAGCTTAGGAGGGGGCGGCCGCGGCGAGCAGTACTTC. Amino acids: CASSLGGGGRGEQYF. The chain links TRBV7-9 to TRBJ2-7; the match to TRBD1 covers 7 bases. This CDR3 is built from 15 residues. The germline V gene has CDR1 SEHNR and CDR2 FQNEAQ (reference sequence). V lost 1 base, J lost 6 bases, and 9 bases stayed unmatched.

The chain has TRBV7-2 and TRBJ2-3; D is uncertain. The CDR3 loop spans 15 amino acids. The germline gives CDR1 SGHTA, CDR2 FQGNSA. The V end was cut by 0 bases, the J end by 3 bases, with 10 bases between. CDR3 sequence: CASSLATTPTDTQYF. The CDR3 DNA reads TGTGCCAGCAGCTTAGCCACGACGCCAACAGATACGCAGTATTTT.

The rearrangement links TRBV28 to TRBJ1-3; D is perhaps TRBD1 (6 bases). This CDR3 is built from 14 residues. Germline V gene data show CDR1 as MDHEN and CDR2 as SYDVKM. Trimming took 2 bases from V and 4 from J, leaving 9 bases between them. CDR3 in amino acids: CASSLPGDGNTIYF. CDR3 DNA: TGTGCCAGCAGTTTACCAGGGGACGGAAACACCATATATTTT.

In regard to this clone: Different DNA sequences within this sample yield the same CDR3. The V and J genes are TRBV13 and TRBJ1-1; TRBD1 is a possible D gene (5 bases). V dropped 5 bases and J dropped 4 bases, with 11 bases sitting between them. This CDR3 spans 13 amino acids. The germline V gene has CDR1 PRHDT and CDR2 FYEKMQ (reference sequence). CDR3 nucleotides: TGTGCCAGCAGCCTCCAGGGTGGCACTGAAGCTTTCTTT. Protein product: CASSLQGGTEAFF.

The chain combines TRBV6-5 with TRBJ2-3; D uncertain. CDR3 length: 16 amino acids. The V gene lost 0 bases and the J gene lost 3 bases, with 13 bases spanning the gap. In germline, CDR1 is MNHEY, CDR2 SVGAGI. In nucleotides, the CDR3 is TGTGCCAGCAGTTACTCCCAAGTCCTCGGAACAGATACGCAGTATTTT. Translated: CASSYSQVLGTDTQYF.

This clone was counted once. The chain employs TRBV6-5 and TRBJ2-6, with D hard to call. The germline V and J ends were trimmed by 2 bases and 0 bases, with 8 bases remaining between them. The CDR3 is made up of 16 amino acids. CDR1 is MNHEY and CDR2 is SVGAGI in the germline V gene. The CDR3, as DNA: TGTGCCAGCAGTTACGCACTCATCTCTGGGGCCAACGTCCTGACTTTC. The encoded protein is CASSYALISGANVLTF.

CDR3 coding DNA: TGTGCCAGCCGGTCGGATAACTATGGCTACACCTTC. Translating gives CASRSDNYGYTF. The chain uses TRBV6-5 and TRBJ1-2; unclear D gene. This CDR3 has 12 amino acids. Germline V gives CDR1 MNHEY, CDR2 SVGAGI. The V gene lost 8 bases and the J gene lost 1 base, with 8 bases spanning the gap.

This clone was observed a handful of times. The J gene is TRBJ1-6, the V gene TRBV27, with D maybe TRBD1 (6 bases). Germline CDR1 MNHEY, CDR2 SMNVEV (reference sequence). V was trimmed by 2 bases and J by 6 bases, leaving 8 bases between them. This CDR3 has 14 amino acids. The CDR3 here is CASSLMDSNSPLHF. Here the CDR3 DNA reads TGTGCCAGCAGTTTAATGGACAGTAATTCACCCCTCCACTTT.

This chain links TRBV4-3 with TRBJ2-1; D is possibly TRBD1 (7 bases). The CDR3 has 15 residues. CDR1 is LGHNA and CDR2 is YSLEER in the germline V gene. The germline V and J ends were trimmed by 5 bases and 5 bases, with 16 bases remaining between them. The CDR3 DNA is TGCGCCAGCAGCTATGGGGGGCAGGGGGACAATGAGCAGTTCTTC. Translated, it gives CASSYGGQGDNEQFF.

This clone was counted between two and nine times. This CDR3 is also generated by other DNA sequences in the sample. V and J are TRBV7-9 and TRBJ1-5; D gene ambiguous. This CDR3 is built from 14 residues. V was shortened by 0 bases and J by 3 bases, with 6 bases between the two germline ends. CDR1 and CDR2 (germline): SEHNR, FQNEAQ (reference sequence). In DNA, the CDR3 is TGTGCCAGCAGCTTAGCAGACTCCAATCAGCCCCAGCATTTT. It yields the protein CASSLADSNQPQHF.

The chain links TRBV29-1 to TRBJ2-1; D is unclear. The length of the CDR3 is 11 residues. Looked up from germline, CDR1 is SQVTM and CDR2 is ANQGSEA. With 7 bases removed from V and 9 bases from J, the gap between germline ends came to 13 bases. CDR3 in amino acids: CSAEGSLEQFF. The CDR3 region has the DNA TGCAGCGCGGAAGGTAGCCTTGAGCAGTTCTTC.

With respect to this clone: Other DNA variants within this sample encode the same CDR3. The gene calls are TRBV10-2 and TRBJ2-1; D is unresolved. The CDR3 is 10 amino acids. V was pared by 8 bases and J by 7 bases, with 6 bases between. CDR1 WSHSY and CDR2 SAAADI come from the germline V gene. The CDR3 reads CASADNEQFF. Written as DNA, the CDR3 is TGCGCCAGCGCGGATAATGAGCAGTTCTTC.

Regarding this clone: The same CDR3 also results from other DNA sequences found in this sample. The rearrangement links TRBV4-3 to TRBJ1-1; TRBD1 aligns across 8 bases. This CDR3 has 14 amino acids. Germline assignment: CDR1 LGHNA and CDR2 YSLEER. V lost 1 base to trimming and J lost 6 bases; unmatched junction nucleotides: 4. The CDR3 bases are TGCGCCAGCAGCCAAGTAGGACAGGGACCTGAAGCTTTCTTT. Protein sequence: CASSQVGQGPEAFF.

With respect to this clone: Other DNA sequences in this sample translate to the same CDR3. This chain uses TRBV5-8 with TRBJ1-5; D uncertain. In germline, CDR1 is SGHTS, CDR2 YDEGEE. The CDR3 runs to 11 residues. V was shortened by 4 bases and J by 5 bases, with 4 bases between the two germline ends. The CDR3 loop reads CASSPHQPQHF. As DNA, the CDR3 is TGTGCCAGCAGCCCGCATCAGCCCCAGCATTTT.

The chain is built from TRBV30 and TRBJ1-2, with D perhaps matching TRBD1 (6 bases). The germline CDR1 and CDR2 sequences are GTSNPN and SVGIG (reference sequence). The CDR3 extends over 14 amino acids. The V end was cut by 5 bases, the J end by 2 bases, with 15 bases between. The CDR3 sequence is CAWGTGIANYGYTF. Written as DNA, the CDR3 is TGTGCCTGGGGAACAGGGATAGCCAACTATGGCTACACCTTC.

This chain connects TRBV27 to TRBJ2-1, with 11 bases matching TRBD2. CDR3 length equals 18 residues. CDR1 and CDR2 from the germline V gene are MNHEY and SMNVEV (reference sequence). Trimming cost V 6 bases and J 0 bases; bases outside gene matches: 10. In DNA form, the CDR3 reads TGTGCCAGCAGACCCGGGACTAGCGGTTCGATCTCCTACAATGAGCAGTTCTTC. Protein product: CASRPGTSGSISYNEQFF.

This clone was observed a few times. This rearrangement joins TRBV6-7 to TRBJ2-2; 8 bases align to TRBD1. TRBV6-7 belongs to the ORF category, with a function that is uncertain. CDR3 size: 16 residues. The trim removed 1 base at V and 0 bases at J, leaving 1 base unmatched. In DNA form, the CDR3 reads TGTGCCAGCAGTTACTGGGACAGGACGAACACCGGGGAGCTGTTTTTT. Its protein product is CASSYWDRTNTGELFF.

The chain carries TRBV7-9 and TRBJ2-3; D assignment may be TRBD1 or TRBD2 (5 bases each). Germline V lookup: CDR1 SEHNR, CDR2 FQNEAQ (reference sequence). CDR3 length: 19 residues. The V end lost 2 bases, the J end lost 3 bases, and 24 bases lay between the germline ends. Here the CDR3 reads CASSLTTIGTVSGTDTQYF. The CDR3 DNA follows: TGTGCCAGCAGCTTAACAACCATCGGGACCGTCTCTGGTACAGATACGCAGTATTTT.

This sequence joins TRBV7-9 and TRBJ1-4; D gene ambiguous. The CDR3 has 13 amino acids. Germline lookup yields CDR1 SEHNR and CDR2 FQNEAQ (reference sequence). Trimming shortened V by 5 bases and J by 4 bases, and 8 bases separated the two germline ends. The CDR3 sequence is CASSVDNNEKLFF. The DNA for the CDR3 is TGTGCCAGCAGCGTCGACAATAATGAAAAACTGTTTTTT. Drawing the rest from reference TRBV7-9 and TRBJ1-4, the complete variable domain is DTGVSQNPRHKITKRGQNVTFRCDPISEHNRLYWYRQTLGQGPEFLTYFQNEAQLEKSRLLSDRFSAERPKGSFSTLEIQRTEQGDSAMYLCASSVDNNEKLFFGSGTQLSVL.

The V call is TRBV12-5, the J call TRBJ2-1, with 16 bases matching TRBD2. The junction had 4 bases not matched to a gene; V was cut back by 4 bases and J by 1 base. CDR3 length equals 18 residues. CDR1 LGHNT and CDR2 FRNRAP come from the germline V gene. The CDR3, as DNA: TGTGCTAGTGGTTCCGGGACTAGCGGGAGGGAGTCCTACAATGAGCAGTTCTTC. It translates to CASGSGTSGRESYNEQFF.

V and J are TRBV5-1 and TRBJ2-7, with a possible D match to TRBD1 (6 bases). Germline CDR1 reads SGHRS; CDR2 reads YFSETQ. The CDR3 is 14 amino acids. Trimming left V 4 bases short and J 1 base short, with 12 bases between. The CDR3 region is CASSPRQESYEQYF. The DNA of the CDR3 is TGCGCCAGCAGCCCCCGACAGGAGTCCTACGAGCAGTACTTC.

The chain links TRBV9 to TRBJ1-4; D may be TRBD1 (6 bases). Between the trimmed V and J ends, which lost 4 bases and 5 bases, there was a span of 15 bases. From germline, CDR1 is SGDLS and CDR2 YYNGEE. This CDR3 comprises 15 residues. The CDR3 coding sequence is TGTGCCAGCAGCTTTACCGGGACATTGAATGAAAAACTGTTTTTT. As protein: CASSFTGTLNEKLFF.

To note about this clone: One end of the junction varies from germline; a read error may be responsible. This chain uses TRBV7-9 with TRBJ2-3; 10 bases fit TRBD2. Germline values: CDR1 SEHNR, CDR2 FQNEAQ (reference sequence). The CDR3 covers 15 residues. CDR3 residues: CASGLAGGGTDTQYF. The CDR3 region has the DNA TGTGCCAGCGGCTTAGCGGGAGGTGGAACAGATACGCAGTATTTT.

The V gene is TRBV7-9, the J gene TRBJ1-1, with 11 bases lining up with TRBD1. Looked up from germline, CDR1 is SEHNR and CDR2 is FQNEAQ (reference sequence). The V segment lost 5 bases and the J segment 5 bases; nucleotides outside the gene matches: 10. CDR3 size: 16 residues. For the CDR3, the DNA is TGTGCCAGCAGCCCCAGGGACAGGGGGGGAGGGACTGAAGCTTTCTTT. As protein: CASSPRDRGGGTEAFF.

As to this clone: Other DNA sequences from this sample encode an identical CDR3 as well. V usage is TRBV7-6 and J usage is TRBJ2-3; no definite D call. Germline CDR1 and CDR2: SGHVS and FNYEAQ. The CDR3 covers 14 residues. Deletions cut 5 bases from V and 4 bases from J, with 13 bases between. The CDR3 region has the DNA TGTGCCAGCAGCCTGGATCCGGGTGCAGATACGCAGTATTTT. Amino acids: CASSLDPGADTQYF. The full variable domain, completed using reference TRBV7-6 and TRBJ2-3, is GAGVSQSPRYKVTKRGQDVALRCDPISGHVSLYWYRQALGQGPEFLTYFNYEAQQDKSGLPNDRFSAERPEGSISTLTIQRTEQRDSAMYRCASSLDPGADTQYFGPGTRLTVL.

This chain joins TRBV5-1 and TRBJ2-7, with TRBD2 as a possible D gene (6 bases). Trimming removed 3 bases at V and 0 bases at J, with 13 bases between. Germline loops: CDR1 SGHRS, CDR2 YFSETQ. CDR3 length: 15 amino acids. DNA of the CDR3: TGCGCCAGCAGCTGGCTAGGAGGGAGCTCCTACGAGCAGTACTTC. Its translation: CASSWLGGSSYEQYF.